A selection of T cell receptor beta chains follows, all from one sample in a study of blood T cell repertoires in COVID-19. Only in-frame clones appear in the TCRdb table, and some are missing; sequencing was by immunoSEQ multiplex PCR. Of 300,000 to 500,000 clones in the sample, 70% to 90% were seen once. Sequencing was carried out using PBMCs or T cells enriched from blood (not recorded which). These receptors all come from a woman in her thirties with acute COVID-19. CDR3s include the opening cysteine and the closing phenylalanine or tryptophan. D genes are given only for firm matches. A row's size may be missing; if present it is once, few, many or a size class.

clone size	D gene	J gene	V gene	CDR3 DNA	CDR3 protein
once	TRBD1	TRBJ1-2	TRBV2	TGTGCCAGCGGGACAGGAAACTATGGCTACACCTTC	CASGTGNYGYTF
.	TRBD1	TRBJ1-1	TRBV2	TGTGCCAGCAGTGGACAGGGAAGAGCTGAAGCTTTCTTT	CASSGQGRAEAFF
.	TRBD2	TRBJ2-1	TRBV5-1	TGCGCCAGCAGCTTGCTGGGACTAGCGGTCAATGAGCAGTTCTTC	CASSLLGLAVNEQFF
few	TRBD2	TRBJ2-1	TRBV29-1	TGCAGCGTTGTAAGGCGGGGGTCCTACAATGAGCAGTTCTTC	CSVVRRGSYNEQFF
.	.	TRBJ2-3	TRBV15	TGTGCCACCAGCAGAGATCCCCTCGATACGCAGTATTTT	CATSRDPLDTQYF
.	.	TRBJ1-6	TRBV5-6	TGTGCCAGCAGCTTGTATCTCAGGGTATCACCCCTCCACTTT	CASSLYLRVSPLHF
.	TRBD1	TRBJ1-2	TRBV10-3	TGTGCCATCGGCCGACAGGGAACGGGTGGCTACACCTTC	CAIGRQGTGGYTF
.	.	TRBJ1-2	TRBV5-5	TGTGCCAGCAGCGGAACGTCGGACACCTACACCTTC	CASSGTSDTYTF
.	.	TRBJ2-7	TRBV19	TGTGCCAGTAGTGAAAACCGGGACAACTACGAGCAGTACTTC	CASSENRDNYEQYF
.	TRBD2	TRBJ2-1	TRBV19	TGTGCCAGTAGTAGCGCTAGCGGGGGGGGTTCCTACAATGAGCAGTTCTTC	CASSSASGGGSYNEQFF
.	TRBD1	TRBJ1-1	TRBV7-8	TGTGCCAGCAGCCCTGACAGGGCCCCACACACTGAAGCTTTCTTT	CASSPDRAPHTEAFF
.	.	TRBJ1-1	TRBV27	TGTGCCAGCAGTTTATCCCTCGCGGGGAACACTGAAGCTTTCTTT	CASSLSLAGNTEAFF
.	.	TRBJ1-2	TRBV5-4	TGTGCCAGCAGCTTGCTAATTCGGACGGGATATAACTATGGCTACACCTTC	CASSLLIRTGYNYGYTF
.	.	TRBJ1-6	TRBV15	TGTGCCACCAGCAGAGACAGGGCGGATTCACCCCTCCACTTT	CATSRDRADSPLHF
.	.	TRBJ1-4	TRBV7-9	TGTGCCAGCAGCTTAGTAGCCGGGGTTAATGAAAAACTGTTTTTT	CASSLVAGVNEKLFF
.	TRBD1	TRBJ2-7	TRBV10-2	TGCGCCAGCCGGGACAGGAGCGTCTACGAGCAGTACTTC	CASRDRSVYEQYF
.	.	TRBJ1-1	TRBV6-5	TGTGCCAGCGTTAATCGAGCAGGGGTAGCTTTCTTT	CASVNRAGVAFF
.	.	TRBJ1-4	TRBV11-2	TGTGCCAGCGGCGACAGTCTAAGTGAAAAACTGTTTTTT	CASGDSLSEKLFF
.	.	TRBJ1-2	TRBV10-1	TGCGCCAGCAGTGCAACAGGGTTGGGCTACACCTTC	CASSATGLGYTF
.	.	TRBJ2-7	TRBV28	TGTGCCAGCACCCCCGGTGGGCAGCTAGTAGGGGCGTTCTACGAGCAGTACTTC	CASTPGGQLVGAFYEQYF
.	TRBD1	TRBJ1-2	TRBV5-1	TGCGCCAGCAGCTTGGAAGAGCGGACAGGCCCTGATGGCTACACCTTC	CASSLEERTGPDGYTF
.	.	TRBJ2-1	TRBV5-1	TGCGCCAGCAGCTCCCAGTCCCGGGACAAATACAATGAGCAGTTCTTC	CASSSQSRDKYNEQFF
.	.	TRBJ1-6	TRBV11-3	TGTGCCAGCAGCTTTGGGGGGGCCATAAATTCACCCCTCCACTTT	CASSFGGAINSPLHF
.	TRBD1	TRBJ1-1	TRBV5-1	TGCGCCAGCAGCTCCCAGGGGGCCGGGAACACTGAAGCTTTCTTT	CASSSQGAGNTEAFF
.	TRBD1	TRBJ1-2	TRBV7-8	TGTGCCAGCAGCTTATGGGGACAGGGGGCGTCGGATGGCTACACCTTC	CASSLWGQGASDGYTF
.	.	TRBJ2-5	TRBV7-3	TGTGCCAGCAGCCCAGGAGGGGGCGGACAAGAGACCCAGTACTTC	CASSPGGGGQETQYF
.	.	TRBJ1-2	TRBV18	TGTGCCAGCGCACAATACGGCGACCTAGGTGGCTACACCTTC	CASAQYGDLGGYTF
.	TRBD1	TRBJ2-7	TRBV4-1	TGCGCCAGCAGCCAAAACCCCGGGACAGGTCCCTACGAGCAGTACTTC	CASSQNPGTGPYEQYF
.	TRBD1	TRBJ2-7	TRBV14	TGTGCCAGCAGCCGTCATCCGGGACAGGGATCCTACGAGCAGTACTTC	CASSRHPGQGSYEQYF
few	TRBD1	TRBJ2-2	TRBV19	TGTGCCAGTAGTTTTACAGGGGACACCGGGGAGCTGTTTTTT	CASSFTGDTGELFF
.	TRBD2	TRBJ2-3	TRBV4-3	TGCGCCAGCAGCCAACTGAATAGCGGGGGTAAAGATACGCAGTATTTT	CASSQLNSGGKDTQYF
.	.	TRBJ2-7	TRBV9	TGTGCCAGCAGCGGAGGGCTCGGCCTCTACGAGCAGTACTTC	CASSGGLGLYEQYF
.	.	TRBJ1-5	TRBV19	TGTGCCAGTAGTACCCAGGGAAGCAATCAGCCCCAGCATTTT	CASSTQGSNQPQHF
.	.	TRBJ1-1	TRBV2	TGTGCCAGCAGGGCACCTCTTGGCAGATCGAACACTGAAGCTTTCTTT	CASRAPLGRSNTEAFF
.	TRBD1	TRBJ2-1	TRBV30	TGTGCCTGGAGTCAGGGGGCCTACAATGAGCAGTTCTTC	CAWSQGAYNEQFF
.	TRBD1	TRBJ2-7	TRBV20-1	TGCAGTGCTAGTCTCGGGACAGGGATGCGCTACGAGCAGTACTTC	CSASLGTGMRYEQYF
.	TRBD1	TRBJ2-7	TRBV4-1	TGCGCCAGCAGCCAGAACGTGGGACAGTCCTCCTACGAGCAGTACTTC	CASSQNVGQSSYEQYF
once	.	TRBJ1-2	TRBV6-4	TGTGCCAGCAGGGCCGCGGGGGGCTCTATCTATGGCTACACCTTC	CASRAAGGSIYGYTF
.	.	TRBJ1-1	TRBV2	TGTGCCAGCAGTGAACTCATCCTAAACACTGAAGCTTTCTTT	CASSELILNTEAFF
.	.	TRBJ1-6	TRBV14	TGTGCCAGCAGCCTAGGGGGGGTCGCCTATAATTCACCCCTCCACTTT	CASSLGGVAYNSPLHF